This TCR beta chain was identified in a study of cytomegalovirus exposure and HLA in healthy donors. Amplification used 60 Vbeta primers and 13 Jbeta primers. Clones were read by immunoSEQ multiplex PCR, and TCRdb kept only the in-frame ones, dropping some. This table holds about 180,000 clones, just over 75% found once. CDR1 SGHTA and CDR2 FQGTGA come from the germline V gene. Unmatched junction bases numbered 5, after V lost 2 bases and J lost 4 bases. CDR3 size: 16 residues. The TCR comes from a woman between 55 and 75 years old in good health and CMV-seropositive. The sequencing input was PBMCs. This chain links TRBV7-3 with TRBJ2-2, with 9 bases that match TRBD2. The CDR3 reads CASSLLPAGGTGELFF. The CDR3 region has the DNA TGTGCCAGCAGCTTACTCCCAGCGGGGGGCACCGGGGAGCTGTTTTTT. The whole variable domain, filled in from reference TRBV7-3 and TRBJ2-2, reads GAGVSQTPSNKVTEKGKYVELRCDPISGHTALYWYRQSLGQGPEFLIYFQGTGAADDSGLPNDRFFAVRPEGSVSTLKIQRTERGDSAVYLCASSLLPAGGTGELFFGEGSRLTVL.